This T cell receptor beta chain was recovered during a study of blood T cell repertoires in COVID-19. Study-level information: The United States, Italy and Spain provided the acute and convalescent COVID-19 samples. In each case, the material was cDNA or gDNA derived from T cells, B-cell-depleted T cells, or PBMCs.

A case of COVID-19 had been met by exposed participants within 2 weeks before study entry. This table comes from immunoSEQ multiplex PCR, and its TCRdb copy is limited to in-frame clones, with some not included. The sample includes 200,000 or so clones, approximately 88% of them seen just once. Germline lookup yields CDR1 MNHEY and CDR2 SMNVEV (reference sequence). Trimming removed 0 bases from V and 0 bases from J, with 6 bases in between. This CDR3 is built from 15 residues. The sequenced material came from PBMCs or T cells enriched from blood (not recorded which). This TCR came from a woman in her twenties or thirties who had been exposed to COVID-19. The rearrangement uses TRBV27 and TRBJ1-5, with D unclear. CDR3 region: CASSLSSGSNQPQHF. The DNA of the CDR3 is TGTGCCAGCAGTTTATCGTCCGGTAGCAATCAGCCCCAGCATTTT.